The following is a TCR beta chain sequence with its context. Original methodology: Estimates of nucleated cell counts were drawn from the amplification of reference gene primers. Method: immunoSEQ multiplex PCR; TCRdb's copy keeps in-frame clones and lacks some. The DNA gave D and trimming, while V, J and clone size come from that table. The sample holds hundreds of thousands of clones, about nine tenths seen once. This entry is derived from a study of blood T cell repertoires in COVID-19. Study at large: Sources were T cells, B-cell-depleted T cells, or PBMCs; the material itself was cDNA or gDNA.

Sequenced material: peripheral blood. The TCR was taken from a woman under 40 with active or convalescent COVID-19.

The CDR3 DNA follows: TGTGCCAGTAGTCCGGGACAGGATAGCAATCAGCCCCAGCATTTT. It translates to CASSPGQDSNQPQHF. V is TRBV19 and J is TRBJ1-5, with TRBD1 matching 8 bases. After removal of 5 bases from V and 0 bases from J, the junction contained 3 bases not matched to a gene. The CDR3 length is 15 residues. Germline loops: CDR1 LNHDA, CDR2 SQIVND (reference sequence).